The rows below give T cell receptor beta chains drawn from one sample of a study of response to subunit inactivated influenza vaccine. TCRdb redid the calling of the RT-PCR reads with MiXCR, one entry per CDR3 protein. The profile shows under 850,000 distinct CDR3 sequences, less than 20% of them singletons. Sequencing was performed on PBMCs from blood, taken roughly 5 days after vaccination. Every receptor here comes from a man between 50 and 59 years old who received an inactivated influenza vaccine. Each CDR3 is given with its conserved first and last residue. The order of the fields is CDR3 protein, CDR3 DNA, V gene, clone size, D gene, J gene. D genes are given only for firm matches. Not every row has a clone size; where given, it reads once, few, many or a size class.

CSARDHYNEQFF TGCAGTGCTAGAGATCATTACAATGAGCAGTTCTTC TRBV20-1 few - TRBJ2-1
CASSPRRQPGDTEAFF TGTGCCAGCTCACCACGGAGGCAGCCCGGGGACACTGAAGCTTTCTTT TRBV18 - - TRBJ1-1
CASSLTGGLTNQPQHF TGTGCCAGCAGTCTAACGGGGGGGTTAACGAATCAGCCCCAGCATTTT TRBV27 - - TRBJ1-5
CASSHDPGSLRGSGYGYTF TGTGCCAGCAGCCACGACCCGGGATCTCTCCGGGGGAGCGGCTATGGCTACACCTTC TRBV6-1 few - TRBJ1-2
CASSLLSGALTGELFF TGTGCCAGCAGCTTGCTTAGCGGGGCTTTGACCGGGGAGCTGTTTTTT TRBV5-8 few TRBD2 TRBJ2-2
CASSFGPQGPSTDTQYF TGTGCCAGCAGCTTCGGCCCCCAGGGACCTAGCACAGATACGCAGTATTTT TRBV7-9 - - TRBJ2-3
CSASNPRDSQETQYF TGCAGTGCTAGTAACCCTCGGGACTCCCAAGAGACCCAGTACTTC TRBV20-1 few - TRBJ2-5
CASSSKVNQPQHF TGTGCCAGCAGCTCTAAGGTTAATCAGCCCCAGCATTTT TRBV7-2 few - TRBJ1-5
CSASDEKLFF TGCAGTGCTAGTGATGAAAAACTGTTTTTT TRBV20-1 - - TRBJ1-4
CASSLAGTGGDNYGYTF TGTGCCAGCAGTTTAGCTGGGACAGGGGGCGATAACTATGGCTACACCTTC TRBV12-3/TRBV12-4 - TRBD1 TRBJ1-2
CASSLRQYNEQFF TGCGCCAGCAGCCTGAGACAGTACAATGAGCAGTTCTTC TRBV27 many - TRBJ2-1
CASSQDRTGTHYGYTF TGCGCCAGCAGCCAAGATAGGACAGGGACTCACTATGGCTACACCTTC TRBV4-3 many TRBD1 TRBJ1-2
CASSLAIDAAYEQYF TGTGCCAGCAGCTTAGCCATCGACGCCGCCTACGAGCAGTACTTC TRBV7-2 - - TRBJ2-7
CSARVGGDSPLHF TGCAGTGCTAGAGTAGGGGGCGACTCACCCCTCCACTTT TRBV20-1 few TRBD1 TRBJ1-6
CASSFTLAGASCEQYF TGCGCCAGCAGCTTCACACTAGCGGGAGCTTCCTGCGAGCAGTACTTC TRBV5-1 few TRBD2 TRBJ2-7
CASSSLGHDSNQPQHF TGTGCCAGCAGTTCCCTGGGACACGATAGCAATCAGCCCCAGCATTTT TRBV6-2/TRBV6-3 - - TRBJ1-5
CASSLFPRTDYEQYF TGTGCCAGCAGCTTATTTCCACGGACAGATTACGAGCAGTACTTC TRBV7-9 - - TRBJ2-7
CASSFTVGELFF TGTGCCAGCAGTTTTACGGTCGGGGAGCTGTTTTTT TRBV12-3/TRBV12-4 - - TRBJ2-2
CASSAVMNTEAFF TGTGCCAGCAGCGCAGTCATGAACACTGAAGCTTTCTTT TRBV6-2/TRBV6-3 few - TRBJ1-1
CASSLGGQEGQFF TGTGCCAGCAGCTTAGGAGGCCAGGAGGGGCAGTTCTTC TRBV7-9 few - TRBJ2-1
CASSEGLAGAGANVLTF TGTGCCAGCAGCGAGGGACTAGCGGGAGCTGGGGCCAACGTCCTGACTTTC TRBV9 few TRBD2 TRBJ2-6
CASQTGMNYGYTF TGTGCCAGCCAAACAGGGATGAACTATGGCTACACCTTC TRBV12-3/TRBV12-4 few - TRBJ1-2